The 14 T cell receptor beta chains below all came from one sample that was sequenced in a study of metastatic and nonmetastatic thyroid tumors. Before thyroid surgery, none of the patients had received any treatment. TCRdb re-called the PCR reads with MiXCR. The data contain some 14,000 clones, 10% to 15% of them singletons. Sequenced material: blood. The receptors derive from a female donor with papillary thyroid cancer or a benign thyroid nodule (not recorded which). Some clones in this sample may be carry-over from other donors' samples.

This clone appeared many times. The chain employs TRBV20-1 and TRBJ2-7; 16 positions agree with TRBD2. The CDR3 is 20 residues long. Germline trimming cut 5 bases from V and 0 bases from J; bases unmatched to any gene: 16. Germline V gene sequence: CDR1 DFQATT, CDR2 SNEGSKA (reference sequence). The DNA for the CDR3 is TGCAGTGCTGGGGGACTAGCGGGAGGGCACTATTCCCTGAGCTCCTACGAGCAGTACTTC. It specifies CSAGGLAGGHYSLSSYEQYF.

DNA of the CDR3: TGCGCCAGCAGCCAAGGGGGGCTAGAGACCCAGTACTTC. Protein: CASSQGGLETQYF. V gene TRBV4-1 combines with J gene TRBJ2-5; TRBD1 is a possible D gene (6 bases). Germline V gives CDR1 MGHRA, CDR2 YSYEKL. The CDR3 loop spans 13 amino acids. Deletions cut 1 base from V and 4 bases from J, with 7 bases between.

This clone showed up just a few times. This sequence may be a read error, since a much larger clone differs from it by one base. Other DNA sequences of this sample code for an identical CDR3. The chain combines TRBV7-2 with TRBJ1-1; D gene ambiguous. V lost 6 bases and J lost 2, with 10 bases in between. This CDR3 has 13 amino acids. Germline CDR1 reads SGHTA; CDR2 reads FQGNSA. CDR3 DNA sequence: TGTGCCAGCAGGCGGGAGATTAACACTGAAGCTTTCTTT. It codes for CASRREINTEAFF.

This clone was counted many times. The chain recombines TRBV9 with TRBJ1-5; 9 bases agree with TRBD1. The ends lost 4 bases at V and 6 bases at J; junction bases unmatched: 5. Germline V CDR1 and CDR2: SGDLS, YYNGEE. The CDR3 extends over 14 amino acids. CDR3: CASSTQGAGQPQHF. The CDR3 nucleotides read TGTGCCAGCAGCACACAGGGGGCAGGTCAGCCCCAGCATTTT.

This clone was found once. The chain links TRBV5-5 to TRBJ1-4; D is undetermined. V was shortened by 2 bases and J by 8 bases, with 16 bases between the two germline ends. Looked up from germline, CDR1 is SGHKS and CDR2 is YYEKEE (reference sequence). The CDR3 runs to 15 residues. The CDR3 bases are TGTGCCAGCAGCTTACAGTGGAACGGTGTAGAAAAACTGTTTTTT. Translated: CASSLQWNGVEKLFF.

In the case of this clone: A single base separates this from a much larger clone, so it may be a read error. The V call is TRBV19, the J call TRBJ1-1; D call uncertain. Per the germline V gene, CDR1 is LNHDA and CDR2 is SQIVND (reference sequence). The CDR3 has 14 amino acids. In DNA, the CDR3 is TGTGCCAGTAGTCCCCAGATTATGAACAATGAAGCTTTCTTT. Translation: CASSPQIMNNEAFF.

This clone was observed many times. The gene calls are TRBV18 and TRBJ2-5; 7 bases map to TRBD2. Germline values: CDR1 KGHSH, CDR2 LQKENI. The CDR3 is made up of 15 amino acids. J was trimmed by 5 bases and V by 6 bases; bases with no gene match: 12. The CDR3 protein is CASSISDLGGETQYF. The CDR3 DNA sequence: TGTGCCAGCTCGATATCGGACCTGGGGGGGGAGACCCAGTACTTC.

The table lists this clone with many counts. V usage is TRBV18 and J usage is TRBJ2-7; maybe TRBD1 (5 bases). There are 14 residues in the CDR3. In germline, CDR1 is KGHSH, CDR2 LQKENI. V shed 5 bases and J shed 0 bases, with 11 bases lying between them. This CDR3 reads CASSLTGNSYEQYF. Written as DNA, the CDR3 is TGTGCCAGCTCATTAACAGGTAACTCCTACGAGCAGTACTTC.

Within the sample, this clone is medium-sized (0.01 to 0.1%). This chain links TRBV6-1 with TRBJ1-2; D perhaps matches TRBD1 (5 bases). The CDR3 length is 17 residues. Per the germline V gene, CDR1 is MNHNS and CDR2 is SASEGT. V was cut by 0 bases and J by 5 bases, with 19 bases left in between. The CDR3 DNA follows: TGTGCCAGCAGTGAAGCGCTAGGGACTCGAGGGGCTTATGGCTACACCTTC. This sequence encodes CASSEALGTRGAYGYTF.

The table lists this clone with a few counts. V and J are TRBV28 and TRBJ1-2, with 8 bases matching TRBD1. V dropped 3 bases and J dropped 12; count of bases not matched to a gene: 3. The CDR3 spans 11 residues. Germline lookup yields CDR1 MDHEN and CDR2 SYDVKM. CDR3 bases: TGTGCCAGCAGTTTGGGACAGGCACACACCTTC. Protein product: CASSLGQAHTF.

This clone was found many times. V usage is TRBV24-1 and J usage is TRBJ1-5; no firm D call. CDR3 size: 14 residues. The germline gives CDR1 KGHDR, CDR2 SFDVKD. Trimming took off 2 bases at V and 7 bases at J, with 11 bases between the two ends. The CDR3 bases are TGTGCCACCAGTGATTGGGTGACGTCCCAGCCCCAGCATTTT. It codes for CATSDWVTSQPQHF.

This clone was picked up many times. Possible read error: a much larger clone is one base away. The genes are TRBV5-1 and TRBJ2-6; D unresolved. Germline CDR1 SGHRS, CDR2 YFSETQ. Deletions cut 0 bases from V and 0 bases from J, with 10 bases between. The CDR3 covers 17 residues. The CDR3 region is CASSLGPESSGANVLTF. CDR3 nucleotide sequence: TGCGCCAGCAGCTTGGGTCCCGAGAGCTCTGGGGCCAACGTCCTGACTTTC.

This clone has a handful of counts. This chain joins TRBV6-1 and TRBJ2-1; D is perhaps TRBD1 or TRBD2 (6 bases each). There are 15 residues in the CDR3. Germline CDR1 is MNHNS and CDR2 is SASEGT. V was cut by 4 bases and J by 4 bases, with 14 bases left in between. The CDR3 nucleotides read TGTGCCAGCAGTGTCCTAGGGGGGATATACAATGAGCAGTTCTTC. It encodes CASSVLGGIYNEQFF.

Many counts were recorded for this clone. The chain combines TRBV6-1 with TRBJ2-3, with 9 bases identical to TRBD1. Germline V lookup: CDR1 MNHNS, CDR2 SASEGT. The CDR3 has 15 amino acids. Unmatched junction bases numbered 8, after V lost 5 bases and J lost 5 bases. CDR3 in DNA: TGTGCCAGCAGTCAAACAGGGGGCGCCGGAGATACGCAGTATTTT. Protein product: CASSQTGGAGDTQYF.